This T cell receptor beta chain was recorded in a study of beta chain features in type 1 diabetes. Every donor had blood drawn once into heparin, around 100 mL on average. Using CD45RO/CCR7/CD25/CD127/CD95/CD27, CD4+ naive, central memory, regulatory and stem cell-like memory cells were sorted. The study, taken as a whole, reports: Still unanswered here is whether HLA type influences TCRB rearrangement.

Every isolated RNA sample was fully reverse transcribed, so sequencing captured expressed TCRB transcripts. Clones were sequenced by immunoSEQ multiplex PCR, and TCRdb holds only the in-frame ones, with some missing. In the table there are 150,000 to 190,000 clones, over 7.5% of which are singletons. Notes on this clone: As yet, its antigen is unknown.

The sequence was obtained from a man younger than 35 in good health. The specimen was central memory CD4+ T cells from blood.

CDR3 in DNA: TGTGCCAGCAGCTTAGGTGAGGGAGCGGGCGAGCAGTTCTTC. Protein sequence: CASSLGEGAGEQFF. The genes are TRBV7-2 and TRBJ2-1, with D tentatively TRBD2 (6 bases). Trimming pared 1 base from V and 10 bases from J, leaving 14 bases between. The germline V gene has CDR1 SGHTA and CDR2 FQGNSA. CDR3 length: 14 amino acids.